This entry is about one T cell receptor (beta chain). The antigen remains unidentified. RNA was extracted with the RNeasy kit, and a quantity of about 0.45 to 1 ug was reverse transcribed using random hexamers. TCRdb analysed the immunoSEQ multiplex PCR reads with MiXCR anew, one entry per CDR3 protein. Of about 130,000 distinct CDR3 sequences detected, approximately 93% appear once; the ten largest clones hold roughly 0.33%. The data were obtained in a study of CD8 T cells in Susac syndrome. Study-level results: Individuals included in the TCR sequencing and HLA analysis were acknowledged by the study to be relatively few in number.

The V gene lost 2 bases and the J gene lost 4 bases, with 11 bases spanning the gap. Per the germline V gene, CDR1 is SGHAT and CDR2 is FQNNGV. This CDR3 region has 15 residues. The chain is built from TRBV11-2 and TRBJ2-2; D gene ambiguous. The source is a human donor with multiple sclerosis. The sample was CD8+ T cells from PBMCs. CDR3 DNA: TGTGCCAGCAGCTTAAAGGGTTACGGCACCGGGGAGCTGTTTTTT. It encodes CASSLKGYGTGELFF.